These T cell receptor beta chains were read from a single sample in a study of T cell repertoires in cytomegalovirus infection. TCRdb analysed the reads with MiXCR anew, one entry per CDR3 protein. The data show just under 550,000 distinct CDR3 sequences, around 27% seen once. Source material: PBMCs. Receptors originate from a human donor in good health (CMV status not recorded). Some clones in this sample may be carry-over from other donors' samples. CDR3s include the opening cysteine and the closing phenylalanine or tryptophan. D genes are given only for firm matches. Size is omitted from some rows. Given values are once, few, many or a class for expanded clones.

V gene	J gene	D gene	clone size	CDR3 protein	CDR3 DNA
TRBV6-5	TRBJ1-1	TRBD1	-	CASSYSWQGETEAFF	TGTGCCAGCAGTTACTCTTGGCAGGGGGAAACTGAAGCTTTCTTT
TRBV5-1	TRBJ2-1	TRBD2	few	CASFRASGGSYNEQFF	TGCGCCAGCTTCCGGGCTAGCGGGGGCTCCTACAATGAGCAGTTCTTC
TRBV12-3/TRBV12-4	TRBJ1-2	-	-	CASSFGDKSGYTF	TGTGCCAGCAGTTTTGGGGACAAGTCCGGCTACACCTTC
TRBV12-3/TRBV12-4	TRBJ1-5	-	few	CASSSRALRQPQHF	TGTGCCAGCAGCTCTCGGGCCCTCCGCCAGCCCCAGCATTTT
TRBV20-1	TRBJ1-1	TRBD1	once	CSARVTGVGNTEAFF	TGCAGTGCTAGAGTCACAGGGGTGGGGAACACTGAAGCTTTCTTT
TRBV7-2	TRBJ2-2	TRBD2	many	CASSLGTSGNTGELFF	TGTGCCAGCAGCTTAGGGACTAGCGGGAACACCGGGGAGCTGTTTTTT
TRBV7-9	TRBJ2-3	-	-	CASSPPGRGQYF	TGTGCCAGCAGCCCACCTGGCCGCGGGCAGTATTTT
TRBV6-1	TRBJ1-2	TRBD1	many	CASSPGTGGIYTF	TGTGCCAGCAGTCCCGGGACAGGGGGAATCTACACCTTC
TRBV19	TRBJ1-1	-	-	CASSIRQRNTEAFF	TGTGCCAGTAGTATACGACAGAGGAACACTGAAGCTTTCTTT
TRBV7-9	TRBJ2-1	-	-	CASSFIGSGYNEQFF	TGTGCCAGCAGCTTTATCGGTAGCGGCTACAATGAGCAGTTCTTC